Below are 10 T cell receptor beta chains sequenced from a single sample in a study of blood T cell repertoires in COVID-19. Some clones are missing from TCRdb's copy, which holds only in-frame ones; the method was immunoSEQ multiplex PCR. The data contain 15,000 to 20,000 clones, around four fifths of them seen just once; the ten biggest clones take up roughly 23%. The sequenced sample was peripheral blood. These receptors were collected from a man in his sixties with active or convalescent COVID-19.

J is TRBJ1-2 and V is TRBV7-9; 7 bases map to TRBD1. Trimming removed 2 bases from V and 4 bases from J; junction bases left unmatched: 13. The germline V gene has CDR1 SEHNR and CDR2 FQNEAQ (reference sequence). The CDR3 loop spans 17 amino acids. The DNA of the CDR3 is TGTGCCAGCAGCTTATCTCGGGACAGTGAACGACTCTATGGCTACACCTTC. It specifies CASSLSRDSERLYGYTF.

This chain uses TRBV6-5 with TRBJ1-1; 9 bases are shared with TRBD1. This CDR3 has 12 residues. The germline V gene encodes CDR1 MNHEY and CDR2 SVGAGI. Trimming cost V 10 bases and J 6 bases; bases outside gene matches: 6. CDR3 protein: CATGQGHAEAFF. DNA for the CDR3: TGTGCCACGGGACAGGGTCATGCTGAAGCTTTCTTT.

The chain is built from TRBV5-1 and TRBJ1-2; 9 nucleotides line up with TRBD1. CDR1 and CDR2 from the germline V gene are SGHRS and YFSETQ. V lost 2 bases to trimming and J lost 5 bases; unmatched junction nucleotides: 4. The CDR3 loop spans 14 amino acids. This CDR3 is CASSFGTGSYGYTF. The CDR3 DNA follows: TGCGCCAGCAGCTTCGGGACAGGGTCATATGGCTACACCTTC.

The chain joins TRBV6-6 to TRBJ2-7, with a tentative D call TRBD2 (6 bases). The CDR3 covers 14 residues. Germline V gene data show CDR1 as MNHNY and CDR2 as SVGAGI (reference sequence). V lost 6 bases to trimming and J lost 3 bases, with 15 bases between them. The CDR3, as DNA: TGTGCCAGCAGCTGGATGCGGGACCACTACGAGCAGTACTTC. This translates into CASSWMRDHYEQYF.

The V and J genes are TRBV6-5 and TRBJ1-2; D gene unclear. This CDR3 spans 14 amino acids. The V gene's germline CDR1 is MNHEY and CDR2 SVGAGI. V lost 4 bases to trimming and J lost 2 bases, with 11 bases between them. The CDR3 here is CASSSPTTNYGYTF. CDR3 bases: TGTGCCAGCAGTTCCCCGACAACAAACTATGGCTACACCTTC.

V usage is TRBV6-1 and J usage is TRBJ2-7; a possible D gene is TRBD2 (6 bases). The ends were cut back, 0 bases at V and 12 bases at J, with 15 bases in the middle. The CDR3 consists of 13 residues. Germline V CDR1 and CDR2: MNHNS, SASEGT. Here the CDR3 DNA reads TGTGCCAGCAGTGAAGCGGAGGGAAGTGTAGGGTACTTC. Translated, it gives CASSEAEGSVGYF.

The rearrangement uses TRBV6-6 and TRBJ1-1, with a possible D match to TRBD1 (6 bases). Germline CDR1 reads MNHNY; CDR2 reads SVGAGI (reference sequence). The V end lost 2 bases, the J end lost 6 bases, and 10 bases lay between the germline ends. CDR3 length: 13 residues. CDR3 sequence: CASSYPGDAEAFF. The CDR3 DNA reads TGTGCCAGCAGTTACCCAGGGGACGCTGAAGCTTTCTTT.

This clone was seen more than once but under ten times. The rearrangement uses TRBV27 and TRBJ2-4, with TRBD2 matching 7 bases. Trimming removed 2 bases from V and 2 bases from J; junction bases left unmatched: 9. CDR3 length: 17 residues. Germline V gene sequence: CDR1 MNHEY, CDR2 SMNVEV (reference sequence). DNA for the CDR3: TGTGCCAGCAGTTTACTTAGGGAGGGCTCGACCAAAAACATTCAGTACTTC. It specifies CASSLLREGSTKNIQYF.

The chain is built from TRBV27 and TRBJ2-7; unclear D gene. Germline V lookup: CDR1 MNHEY, CDR2 SMNVEV (reference sequence). The CDR3 runs to 13 residues. V was shortened by 4 bases and J by 2 bases, with 9 bases between the two germline ends. CDR3: CASSSKPTYEQYF. The CDR3, as DNA: TGTGCCAGCAGTTCCAAGCCGACCTACGAGCAGTACTTC.

The gene calls are TRBV5-1 and TRBJ2-2, with TRBD2 identical over 13 bases. This CDR3 region has 16 residues. Germline CDR1 is SGHRS and CDR2 is YFSETQ. After removal of 3 bases from V and 7 bases from J, the junction contained 6 bases not matched to a gene. The CDR3 coding sequence is TGCGCCAGCAGCTCGCTGACTAGCGGGGGGAACGGGGAGCTGTTTTTT. Protein sequence: CASSSLTSGGNGELFF. The complete variable domain, with remaining parts taken from reference TRBV5-1 and TRBJ2-2, reads KAGVTQTPRYLIKTRGQQVTLSCSPISGHRSVSWYQQTPGQGLQFLFEYFSETQRNKGNFPGRFSGRQFSNSRSEMNVSTLELGDSALYLCASSSLTSGGNGELFFGEGSRLTVL.